These 3 T cell receptor beta chains originate from one sample sequenced in a study of beta chain features in type 1 diabetes. As every portion of the isolated RNA was reverse transcribed, the sequencing read expressed TCRB transcripts. Sequencing was performed with immunoSEQ multiplex PCR; in TCRdb, only in-frame clones are kept and a portion is missing. Among hundreds of thousands of clones listed, about 15% were seen once. Sequencing was carried out using central memory CD4+ T cells from blood. Source of these receptors: a man aged 25 to 40 in good health.

This clone was seen more than once but under ten times. V and J are TRBV4-1 and TRBJ2-7; TRBD1 matches 12 bases. The J segment lost 5 bases and the V segment lost 0 bases, leaving 11 bases of the junction unmatched. The CDR3 extends over 18 amino acids. Germline-derived CDR1 and CDR2 are MGHRA and YSYEKL. Here the CDR3 DNA reads TGCGCCAGCAGCCAAGATTGGGCGGGACAGGGGGCGCTCAACGAGCAGTACTTC. Translated: CASSQDWAGQGALNEQYF.

Notes on this clone: This could be a read error, since a much larger clone is one nucleotide away. The V call is TRBV5-6, the J call TRBJ2-3; unclear D gene. Germline CDR1 reads SGHDT; CDR2 reads YYEEEE. This CDR3 has 11 amino acids. V was trimmed by 4 bases and J by 3 bases, leaving 3 bases between them. CDR3 DNA: TGTGCCAGCAGCAAGACAGATACGCAGTATTTT. Protein sequence: CASSKTDTQYF.

This clone was counted a few times. This sequence joins TRBV20-1 and TRBJ1-2; D unclear. The CDR3 totals 11 residues. The germline V and J ends were trimmed by 2 bases and 5 bases, with 6 bases remaining between them. Germline values: CDR1 DFQATT, CDR2 SNEGSKA (reference sequence). As DNA, the CDR3 is TGCAGTGCTAGAAGGGAATATGGCTACACCTTC. Translating it yields CSARREYGYTF.